This TCR beta chain appears in the sequencing data of a study of sequential checkpoint blockade in melanoma. Across the study: Maintenance nivolumab came after either treatment sequence.

Sequencing used immunoSEQ multiplex PCR; TCRdb keeps in-frame clones, though not all of them. Of about 10,000 clones listed, 75% are singletons. The sample holds one count of this clone. The CDR3 has 14 amino acids. Germline V gives CDR1 SGHDT, CDR2 YYEEEE. V lost 1 base, J lost 3 bases, and 10 bases lay in between. The sample's treatment: randomized to nivolumab then ipilimumab (arm A) or the reverse (arm B). Material: CD8+ T cells sorted from blood (inferred from file names), obtained from a patient given nivolumab and ipilimumab in sequence. The genes are TRBV5-6 and TRBJ1-1; D unclear. The receptor comes from a human donor with melanoma. The CDR3 sequence: CASSLTTEYTEAFF. The CDR3 DNA reads as TGTGCCAGCAGCTTGACAACAGAATACACTGAAGCTTTCTTT.